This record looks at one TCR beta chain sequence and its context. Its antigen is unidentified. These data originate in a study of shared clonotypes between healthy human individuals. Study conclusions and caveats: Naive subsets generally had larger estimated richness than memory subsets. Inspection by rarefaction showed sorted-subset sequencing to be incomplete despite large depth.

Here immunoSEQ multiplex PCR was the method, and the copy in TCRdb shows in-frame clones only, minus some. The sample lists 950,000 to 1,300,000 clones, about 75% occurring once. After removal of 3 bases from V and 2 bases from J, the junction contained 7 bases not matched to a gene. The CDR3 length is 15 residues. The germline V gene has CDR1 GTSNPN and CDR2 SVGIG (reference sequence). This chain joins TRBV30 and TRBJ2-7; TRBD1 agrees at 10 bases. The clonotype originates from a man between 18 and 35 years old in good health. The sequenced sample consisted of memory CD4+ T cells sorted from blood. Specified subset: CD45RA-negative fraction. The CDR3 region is CAWRERQGAAYEQYF. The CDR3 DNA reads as TGTGCCTGGAGAGAAAGACAGGGGGCGGCCTACGAGCAGTACTTC.